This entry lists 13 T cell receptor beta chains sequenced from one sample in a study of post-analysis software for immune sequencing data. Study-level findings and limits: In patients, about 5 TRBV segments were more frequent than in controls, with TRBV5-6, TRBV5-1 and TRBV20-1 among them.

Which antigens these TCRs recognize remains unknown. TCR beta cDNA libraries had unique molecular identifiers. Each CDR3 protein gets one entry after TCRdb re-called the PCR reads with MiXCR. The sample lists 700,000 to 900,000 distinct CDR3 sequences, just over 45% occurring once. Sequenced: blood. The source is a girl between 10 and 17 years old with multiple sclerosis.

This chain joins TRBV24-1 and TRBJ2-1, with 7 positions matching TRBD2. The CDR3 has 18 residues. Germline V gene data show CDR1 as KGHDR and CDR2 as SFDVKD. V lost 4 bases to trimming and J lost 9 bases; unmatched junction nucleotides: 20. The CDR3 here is CATSDSSGSRGTLTEQFF. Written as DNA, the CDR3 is TGTGCCACCAGTGACTCTAGCGGCTCACGGGGCACATTGACTGAGCAGTTCTTC.

The CDR3 region has the DNA TGCGCCAGCAGCTGGGGACTAGCGGGAGTAGGGCCTACAGATACGCAGTATTTT. Residues: CASSWGLAGVGPTDTQYF. The chain couples TRBV5-1 to TRBJ2-3; 14 nucleotides match TRBD2. The CDR3 is 18 residues long. Trimming cost V 3 bases and J 3 bases; bases outside gene matches: 9. CDR1 is SGHRS and CDR2 is YFSETQ in the germline V gene.

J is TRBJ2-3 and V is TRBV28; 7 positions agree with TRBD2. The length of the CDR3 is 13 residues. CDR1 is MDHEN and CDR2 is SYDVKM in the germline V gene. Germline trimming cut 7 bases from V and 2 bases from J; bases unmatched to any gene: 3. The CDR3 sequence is CASKAGFTDTQYF. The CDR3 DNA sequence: TGTGCCAGCAAAGCGGGGTTCACAGATACGCAGTATTTT. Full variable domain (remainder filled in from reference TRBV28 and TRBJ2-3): DVKVTQSSRYLVKRTGEKVFLECVQDMDHENMFWYRQDPGLGLRLIYFSYDVKMKEKGDIPEGYSVSREKKERFSLILESASTNQTSMYLCASKAGFTDTQYFGPGTRLTVL.

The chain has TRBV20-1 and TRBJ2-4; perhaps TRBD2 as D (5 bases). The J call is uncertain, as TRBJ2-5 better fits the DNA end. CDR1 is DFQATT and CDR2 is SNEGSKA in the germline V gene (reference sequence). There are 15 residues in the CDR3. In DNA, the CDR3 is TGCAGTGCTAGACCCAACCGAGCACTAGAGGAGACCCAGTACTTC. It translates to CSARPNRALEETQYF.

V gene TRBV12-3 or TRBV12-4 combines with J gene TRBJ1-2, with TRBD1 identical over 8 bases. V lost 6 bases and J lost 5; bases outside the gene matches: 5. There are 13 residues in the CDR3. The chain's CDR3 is CASRPRQGYGYTF. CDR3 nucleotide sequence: TGTGCCAGCAGGCCGAGACAGGGGTATGGCTACACCTTC.

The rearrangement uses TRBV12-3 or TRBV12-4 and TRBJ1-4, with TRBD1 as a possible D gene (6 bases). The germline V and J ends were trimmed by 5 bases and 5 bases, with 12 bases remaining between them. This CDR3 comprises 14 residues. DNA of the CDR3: TGTGCCAGCAGTCCCGGGACACAGAATGAAAAACTGTTTTTT. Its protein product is CASSPGTQNEKLFF.

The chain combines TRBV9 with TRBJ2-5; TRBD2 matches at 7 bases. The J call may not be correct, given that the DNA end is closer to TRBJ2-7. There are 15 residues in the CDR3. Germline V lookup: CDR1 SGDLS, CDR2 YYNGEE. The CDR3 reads CASSVEGGPGNEQYF. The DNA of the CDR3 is TGTGCCAGCAGCGTTGAGGGAGGGCCGGGAAACGAGCAGTACTTC.

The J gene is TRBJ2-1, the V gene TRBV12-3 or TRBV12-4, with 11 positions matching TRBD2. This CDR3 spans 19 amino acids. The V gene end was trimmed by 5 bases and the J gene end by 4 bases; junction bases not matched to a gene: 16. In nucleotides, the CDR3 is TGTGCCAGCAGTCCCAATCTAGCGGGAGGAATGGGGGTATACAATGAGCAGTTCTTC. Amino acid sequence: CASSPNLAGGMGVYNEQFF.

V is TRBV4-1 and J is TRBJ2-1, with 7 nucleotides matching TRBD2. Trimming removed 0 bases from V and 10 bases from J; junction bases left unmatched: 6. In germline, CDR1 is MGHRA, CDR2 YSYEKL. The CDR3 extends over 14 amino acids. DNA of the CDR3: TGCGCCAGCAGCCAAGATGCGGGAGAGCGGGAGCAGTTCTTC. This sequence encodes CASSQDAGEREQFF.

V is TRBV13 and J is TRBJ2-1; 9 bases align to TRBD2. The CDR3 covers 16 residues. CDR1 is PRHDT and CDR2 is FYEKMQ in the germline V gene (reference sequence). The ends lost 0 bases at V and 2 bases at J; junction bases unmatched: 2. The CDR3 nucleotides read TGTGCCAGCAGCTTAGGTAGCGGGAGACCCTACAATGAGCAGTTCTTC. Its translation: CASSLGSGRPYNEQFF.

The CDR3 loop is CASSYSGGSRAFF. In DNA form, the CDR3 reads TGTGCCAGCAGTTACTCAGGGGGGAGTAGGGCTTTCTTT. The chain employs TRBV6-5 and TRBJ1-1; weak D call: TRBD1 (6 bases). Deletions cut 0 bases from V and 11 bases from J, with 13 bases between. Germline loops: CDR1 MNHEY, CDR2 SVGAGI. This CDR3 has 13 amino acids.

CDR3 sequence reads: CATGTSGNYEQFF. CDR3 DNA: TGTGCCACCGGGACTAGCGGGAACTATGAGCAGTTCTTC. The chain joins TRBV24-1 to TRBJ2-1; 13 positions agree with TRBD2. Germline V lookup: CDR1 KGHDR, CDR2 SFDVKD. This CDR3 contains 13 residues. Losses at the gene ends were 9 bases for V and 8 bases for J; bases not matched to a gene: 3.

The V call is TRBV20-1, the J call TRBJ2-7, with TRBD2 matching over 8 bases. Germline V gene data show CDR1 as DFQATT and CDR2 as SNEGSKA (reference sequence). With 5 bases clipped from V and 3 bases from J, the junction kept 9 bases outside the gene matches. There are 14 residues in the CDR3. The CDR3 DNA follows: TGCAGTGCTCTCCCTCATACTAGCGGCTACGAGCAGTACTTC. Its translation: CSALPHTSGYEQYF.